The sequence of this T cell receptor (beta chain) was determined in a study of blood T cell repertoires in COVID-19. Study processing details: Reference gene primer amplification gave nucleated cell count estimates. Some clones are missing from TCRdb's copy, which holds only in-frame ones; the method was immunoSEQ multiplex PCR. V and J calls and clone size follow that table, whereas D and trimming were derived from the DNA. This table has 150,000 or so clones, more than 75% appearing once. Patients at the Seattle site were enrolled during active infection and followed longitudinally. Germline CDR1 and CDR2: ENHRY and SYGVKD. The CDR3 is 14 amino acids. V dropped 6 bases and J dropped 4 bases, with 15 bases sitting between them.

The V and J genes are TRBV10-3 and TRBJ2-5, with a weak D call TRBD1 (6 bases). The TCR originated in a man in his fifties or sixties with COVID-19, enrolled during active disease. The sequenced material came from peripheral blood. The CDR3 reads CAIRDAAGVETQYF. The DNA of the CDR3 is TGTGCCATCAGAGACGCTGCAGGGGTAGAGACCCAGTACTTC.